What follows is one T cell receptor beta chain and its context. This entry comes from a study of technical replicates of blood from a few donors. Some clones are missing from TCRdb's copy, which holds only in-frame ones; the method was immunoSEQ multiplex PCR. The repertoire holds about 60,000 clones, around 87% seen once, with less than 5.5% in the top ten. V lost 3 bases, J lost 4 bases, and 6 bases stayed unmatched. The CDR3 sequence is 14 residues long. Per the germline V gene, CDR1 is LGHNA and CDR2 is YSLEER. The source of this sequence is a human donor in good health. Some clones in this sample may be carry-over from other donors' samples. The chain recombines TRBV4-3 with TRBJ2-7; 7 bases agree with TRBD1. Sequencing input: PBMCs. The CDR3 region is CASSQGTDKYEQYF. The DNA of the CDR3 is TGCGCCAGCAGCCAGGGGACAGACAAATACGAGCAGTACTTC.